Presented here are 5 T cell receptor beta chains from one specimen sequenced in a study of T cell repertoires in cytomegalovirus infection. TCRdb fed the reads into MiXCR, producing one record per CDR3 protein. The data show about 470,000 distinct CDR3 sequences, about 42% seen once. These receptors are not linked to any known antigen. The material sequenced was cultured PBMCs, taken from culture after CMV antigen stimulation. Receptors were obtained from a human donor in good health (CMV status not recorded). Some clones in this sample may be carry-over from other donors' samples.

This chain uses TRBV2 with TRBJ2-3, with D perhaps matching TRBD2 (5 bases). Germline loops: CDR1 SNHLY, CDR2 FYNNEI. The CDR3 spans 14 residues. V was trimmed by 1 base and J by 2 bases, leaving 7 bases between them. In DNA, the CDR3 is TGTGCCAGCAGTGAAGGGGAGAACACAGATACGCAGTATTTT. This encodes CASSEGENTDTQYF.

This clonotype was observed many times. The CDR3 DNA reads TGTGCCAGCAGCTTAGTTACAGACGCTTCCTCGAACACTGAAGCTTTCTTT. This gives the protein CASSLVTDASSNTEAFF. The chain is built from TRBV7-9 and TRBJ1-1; D call uncertain. Trimming left V 1 base short and J 1 base short, with 16 bases between. Germline CDR1 SEHNR, CDR2 FQNEAQ (reference sequence). The CDR3 length is 17 residues.

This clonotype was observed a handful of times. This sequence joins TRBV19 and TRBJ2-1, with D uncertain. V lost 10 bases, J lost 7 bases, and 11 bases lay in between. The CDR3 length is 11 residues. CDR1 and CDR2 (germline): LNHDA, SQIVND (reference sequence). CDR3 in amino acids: CATSDWNEQFF. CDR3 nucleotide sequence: TGTGCCACCTCAGATTGGAATGAGCAGTTCTTC. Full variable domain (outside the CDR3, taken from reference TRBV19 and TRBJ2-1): DGGITQSPKYLFRKEGQNVTLSCEQNLNHDAMYWYRQDPGQGLRLIYYSQIVNDFQKGDIAEGYSVSREKKESFPLTVTSAQKNPTAFYLCATSDWNEQFFGPGTRLTVL.

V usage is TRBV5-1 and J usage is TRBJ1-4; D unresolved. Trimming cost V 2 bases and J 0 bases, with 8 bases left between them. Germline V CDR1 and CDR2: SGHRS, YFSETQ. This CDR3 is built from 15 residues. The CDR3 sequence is CASSFTKATNEKLFF. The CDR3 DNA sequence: TGCGCCAGCAGCTTCACGAAAGCAACTAATGAAAAACTGTTTTTT.

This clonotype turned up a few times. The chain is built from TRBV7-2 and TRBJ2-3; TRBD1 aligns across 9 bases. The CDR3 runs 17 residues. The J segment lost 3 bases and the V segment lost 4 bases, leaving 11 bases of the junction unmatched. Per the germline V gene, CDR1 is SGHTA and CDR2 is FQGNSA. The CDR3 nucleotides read TGTGCCAGCAGCTGGAAACACAGGGGGCGCGGGACAGATACGCAGTATTTT. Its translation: CASSWKHRGRGTDTQYF. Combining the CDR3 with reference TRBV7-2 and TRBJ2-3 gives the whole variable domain GAGVSQSPSNKVTEKGKDVELRCDPISGHTALYWYRQSLGQGLEFLIYFQGNSAPDKSGLPSDRFSAERTGGSVSTLTIQRTQQEDSAVYLCASSWKHRGRGTDTQYFGPGTRLTVL.